These 29 T cell receptor beta chains share one sample of origin, sequenced in a study of Ad26.COV2.S vaccination and SARS-CoV-2 variants. Sample treatment: over 15 received Ad26.COV2.S at low or high dose, single or two shots; roughly 5 received placebo; per-sample allocation not given. The study sampled participants on day 63 after the first vaccine or placebo injection. Sequencing used immunoSEQ multiplex PCR; TCRdb keeps in-frame clones, though not all of them. The repertoire holds about 480,000 clones, 87% seen once, with roughly 13% in the top ten. The sample was peripheral blood, taken in a trial of Ad26.COV2.S vaccine versus placebo. The receptors stem from a person aged 18-65 years who received the Ad26.COV2.S COVID-19 vaccine or a placebo.

This chain uses TRBV7-2 with TRBJ2-1; TRBD2 agrees at 8 bases. Germline V gene lookup returns CDR1 SGHTA and CDR2 FQGNSA. With 5 bases clipped from V and 7 bases from J, the junction kept 10 bases outside the gene matches. CDR3 length equals 15 residues. The CDR3 here is CASSVGGVGVNEQFF. The CDR3 nucleotides read TGTGCCAGCAGCGTCGGGGGGGTAGGAGTGAATGAGCAGTTCTTC.

The chain recombines TRBV30 with TRBJ2-7; the D is unclear. V lost 3 bases to trimming and J lost 3 bases, with 15 bases between them. CDR3 length equals 14 residues. Germline CDR1 is GTSNPN and CDR2 is SVGIG (reference sequence). The DNA for the CDR3 is TGTGCCTGGAGGAAGTACGTAGGGATCTACGAGCAGTACTTC. Translated, it gives CAWRKYVGIYEQYF.

This CDR3 is CASSSDSNQPQHF. CDR3 DNA: TGTGCCAGCAGCTCAGATAGCAATCAGCCCCAGCATTTT. This chain joins TRBV5-4 and TRBJ1-5, with D hard to call. Germline assignment: CDR1 SGHNT and CDR2 YYREEE (reference sequence). With 3 bases removed from V and 0 bases from J, the gap between germline ends came to 4 bases. This CDR3 has 13 residues.

This clone was seen more than once but under ten times. This rearrangement joins TRBV6-5 to TRBJ1-2; D ambiguous. Looked up from germline, CDR1 is MNHEY and CDR2 is SVGAGI. The ends were cut back, 6 bases at V and 7 bases at J, with 15 bases in the middle. The CDR3 contains 13 residues. The CDR3 region has the DNA TGTGCCAGCAGGAACAGCGGGGTAGGTGGCTACACCTTC. This codes for CASRNSGVGGYTF.

J is TRBJ2-3 and V is TRBV11-2; 9 nucleotides match TRBD1. The CDR3 sequence is 18 residues long. V lost 1 base and J lost 3; bases outside the gene matches: 11. Germline V lookup: CDR1 SGHAT, CDR2 FQNNGV. CDR3 loop: CASSLGPARTGVTDTQYF. The CDR3 bases are TGTGCCAGCAGCTTAGGGCCAGCGAGGACAGGGGTGACAGATACGCAGTATTTT.

V usage is TRBV30 and J usage is TRBJ1-2; 7 nucleotides line up with TRBD1. Germline-derived CDR1 and CDR2 are GTSNPN and SVGIG (reference sequence). This CDR3 has 12 residues. V lost 3 bases to trimming and J lost 6 bases; unmatched junction nucleotides: 4. The CDR3 region has the DNA TGTGCCTGGAGAACCGGGACAGATGGCTACACCTTC. As protein: CAWRTGTDGYTF.

This chain uses TRBV23-1 with TRBJ2-2; 9 positions match TRBD1. TRBV23-1 is an ORF; its function is uncertain. The CDR3 runs 17 residues. The trim removed 3 bases at V and 4 bases at J, leaving 9 bases unmatched. Here the CDR3 reads CASSHPTGQGATGELFF. CDR3 DNA: TGCGCCAGCAGTCATCCTACGGGACAGGGCGCCACCGGGGAGCTGTTTTTT.

This rearrangement joins TRBV5-4 to TRBJ2-3; the D is unclear. This CDR3 contains 12 residues. V gave up 0 bases and J gave up 5 bases, with 4 bases separating them. Germline CDR1 SGHNT, CDR2 YYREEE (reference sequence). The CDR3 coding sequence is TGTGCCAGCAGCTTGGAGGTAGATACGCAGTATTTT. Encoded protein: CASSLEVDTQYF. Full variable domain (outside the CDR3, taken from reference TRBV5-4 and TRBJ2-3): ETGVTQSPTHLIKTRGQQVTLRCSSQSGHNTVSWYQQALGQGPQFIFQYYREEENGRGNFPPRFSGLQFPNYSSELNVNALELDDSALYLCASSLEVDTQYFGPGTRLTVL.

The genes are TRBV6-1 and TRBJ1-6; D is uncertain. Germline V CDR1 and CDR2: MNHNS, SASEGT. V lost 2 bases, J lost 2 bases, and 7 bases lay in between. The CDR3 runs to 15 residues. The CDR3 nucleotides are TGTGCCAGCAGTGAACGACTCACCTATAATTCACCCCTCCACTTT. It yields the protein CASSERLTYNSPLHF.

The chain joins TRBV4-1 to TRBJ1-1; D uncertain. V dropped 8 bases and J dropped 1 base, with 8 bases sitting between them. This CDR3 has 12 residues. Germline CDR1 reads MGHRA; CDR2 reads YSYEKL. The CDR3, as DNA: TGCGCCAGCCGGCGAGGGAACACTGAAGCTTTCTTT. The encoded protein is CASRRGNTEAFF.

The chain uses TRBV30 and TRBJ1-6; 8 positions agree with TRBD1. Germline V gives CDR1 GTSNPN, CDR2 SVGIG (reference sequence). CDR3 size: 13 residues. J was trimmed by 10 bases and V by 5 bases; bases with no gene match: 7. This chain's CDR3 is CAWGTGGTSPLHF. CDR3 coding DNA: TGTGCCTGGGGGACAGGAGGTACCTCACCCCTCCACTTT.

The V and J genes are TRBV28 and TRBJ2-7; 9 bases line up with TRBD2. This CDR3 has 15 amino acids. Germline V gives CDR1 MDHEN, CDR2 SYDVKM. With 10 bases clipped from V and 0 bases from J, the junction kept 10 bases outside the gene matches. The CDR3 loop reads CATLRSSGISYEQYF. As DNA, the CDR3 is TGTGCCACCCTGCGGTCTAGCGGGATCTCCTACGAGCAGTACTTC.

J is TRBJ1-1 and V is TRBV5-1; D is undetermined. This CDR3 has 15 residues. Between the trimmed V and J ends, which lost 3 bases and 0 bases, there was a span of 12 bases. Germline V lookup: CDR1 SGHRS, CDR2 YFSETQ. In DNA form, the CDR3 reads TGCGCCAGCAGCTCGGGCCCGGGATTGAACACTGAAGCTTTCTTT. It codes for CASSSGPGLNTEAFF. The full variable domain, in which reference TRBV5-1 and TRBJ1-1 provide the parts outside the CDR3, is KAGVTQTPRYLIKTRGQQVTLSCSPISGHRSVSWYQQTPGQGLQFLFEYFSETQRNKGNFPGRFSGRQFSNSRSEMNVSTLELGDSALYLCASSSGPGLNTEAFFGQGTRLTVV.

CDR3 loop: CASSFPGSGRVRYEQYF. The CDR3 coding sequence is TGTGCCAGCAGCTTCCCGGGTAGCGGGAGGGTCCGCTACGAGCAGTACTTC. V is TRBV7-8 and J is TRBJ2-7; 11 positions match TRBD2. Per germline, CDR1 SGHVS and CDR2 FQNEAQ. Unmatched junction bases numbered 10, after V lost 3 bases and J lost 3 bases. This CDR3 region has 17 residues. The variable domain in full, completed from reference TRBV7-8 and TRBJ2-7, reads GAGVSQSPRYKVAKRGQDVALRCDPISGHVSLFWYQQALGQGPEFLTYFQNEAQLDKSGLPSDRFFAERPEGSVSTLKIQRTQQEDSAVYLCASSFPGSGRVRYEQYFGPGTRLTVT.

The V call is TRBV7-2, the J call TRBJ2-3, with D possibly matching TRBD1 (6 bases). Trimming removed 6 bases at V and 0 bases at J, with 16 bases between. CDR1 and CDR2 (germline): SGHTA, FQGNSA. This CDR3 spans 16 amino acids. The CDR3 DNA follows: TGTGCCAGCAGTCCCCAGGGGTCGACTAGCACAGATACGCAGTATTTT. Its translation: CASSPQGSTSTDTQYF.

The J gene is TRBJ2-5, the V gene TRBV4-3; 8 bases align to TRBD1. V lost 0 bases, J lost 5 bases, and 5 bases stayed unmatched. This CDR3 contains 15 residues. CDR1 LGHNA and CDR2 YSLEER come from the germline V gene. The CDR3 protein is CASSQDRGLWETQYF. As DNA, the CDR3 is TGCGCCAGCAGCCAAGACAGGGGGCTATGGGAGACCCAGTACTTC.

J is TRBJ2-2 and V is TRBV7-2; TRBD1 aligns across 8 bases. The CDR3 is 16 amino acids. J was trimmed by 1 base and V by 6 bases; bases with no gene match: 7. Germline V gene lookup returns CDR1 SGHTA and CDR2 FQGNSA. CDR3 sequence: CASRGSGTGNTGELFF. The CDR3 DNA reads as TGTGCCAGCAGGGGCTCCGGGACAGGGAACACCGGGGAGCTGTTTTTT.

The chain recombines TRBV30 with TRBJ2-2, with D tentatively TRBD2 (6 bases). This CDR3 region has 16 residues. Germline V CDR1 and CDR2: GTSNPN, SVGIG (reference sequence). The V and J ends lost 3 bases and 4 bases respectively, with 18 bases between them. CDR3 in amino acids: CAWRGGIPGGTGELFF. The CDR3 bases are TGTGCCTGGAGGGGCGGGATCCCCGGGGGCACCGGGGAGCTGTTTTTT.

The DNA for the CDR3 is TGTGCCAGCAGTACATCAGGGTCCGGGGAGCTGTTTTTT. Its protein is CASSTSGSGELFF. The rearrangement links TRBV12-3 or TRBV12-4 to TRBJ2-2, with D tentatively TRBD1 (5 bases). V was shortened by 5 bases and J by 6 bases, with 10 bases between the two germline ends. The CDR3 length is 13 residues.

The rearrangement links TRBV3-1 (or the pseudogene TRBV3-2) to TRBJ2-1; 8 positions agree with TRBD2. V was clipped by 2 bases and J by 9 bases; unmatched bases: 9. The V gene's germline CDR1 is LGHDT and CDR2 YNNKEL (reference sequence). This CDR3 is 15 amino acids long. The CDR3 DNA follows: TGTGCCAGCAGCCAATTTCAAGCGGGAGCGTCTGAGCAGTTCTTC. Translated, it gives CASSQFQAGASEQFF.

The V call is TRBV5-4, the J call TRBJ1-1; no clear D gene. The CDR3 is 13 residues long. V gave up 4 bases and J gave up 3 bases, with 10 bases separating them. Germline V gives CDR1 SGHNT, CDR2 YYREEE (reference sequence). The CDR3 sequence: CASSRILDTEAFF. The CDR3 coding sequence is TGTGCCAGCAGCCGAATCTTGGACACTGAAGCTTTCTTT.

The chain carries TRBV6-5 and TRBJ2-7; D gene ambiguous. In germline, CDR1 is MNHEY, CDR2 SVGAGI. Trimming left V 5 bases short and J 0 bases short, with 11 bases between. The CDR3 sequence is 14 residues long. CDR3 nucleotides: TGTGCCAGCAGTACGCCCGCTACCTCCTACGAGCAGTACTTC. This sequence encodes CASSTPATSYEQYF.

Details on this clone: At the DNA level, this CDR3 is encoded by other sequences in the same sample as well. This chain joins TRBV6-2 or TRBV6-3 and TRBJ1-5; 8 positions match TRBD1. The CDR3 sequence is 15 residues long. Looked up from germline, CDR1 is MNHEY and CDR2 is SVGEGT. V trimming: 6 bases; J trimming: 3 bases; junction bases outside the gene matches: 7. CDR3 in amino acids: CASSYDRGYNQPQHF. CDR3 bases: TGTGCCAGCAGCTATGACAGGGGCTACAATCAGCCCCAGCATTTT.

This chain joins TRBV5-6 and TRBJ2-5, with 13 bases aligning to TRBD2. V gave up 4 bases and J gave up 5 bases; unmatched junction bases: 11. Germline lookup yields CDR1 SGHDT and CDR2 YYEEEE. This CDR3 region has 17 residues. Here the CDR3 reads CASSPWTSGRHLETQYF. The CDR3 bases are TGTGCCAGCAGCCCCTGGACTAGCGGGAGACATTTGGAGACCCAGTACTTC.

This clone was seen more than once but under ten times. The chain couples TRBV5-4 to TRBJ1-2; D unresolved. The CDR3 contains 13 residues. CDR1 is SGHNT, CDR2 YYREEE, per germline (reference sequence). V gave up 4 bases and J gave up 0 bases, with 7 bases separating them. The CDR3 DNA is TGTGCCAGCAGCAAAAGGACTAACTATGGCTACACCTTC. Residues: CASSKRTNYGYTF.

CDR3: CASSYGGGPTDTQYF. CDR3 coding DNA: TGTGCCAGCAGTTACGGAGGAGGACCCACAGATACGCAGTATTTT. V usage is TRBV6-5 and J usage is TRBJ2-3; perhaps TRBD2 as D (5 bases). Germline-derived CDR1 and CDR2 are MNHEY and SVGAGI. CDR3 length: 15 residues. Between the trimmed V and J ends, which lost 2 bases and 2 bases, there was a span of 11 bases.

The rearrangement joins TRBV24-1 to TRBJ2-7; a possible D gene is TRBD1 (5 bases). The CDR3 covers 14 residues. Between the trimmed V and J ends, which lost 4 bases and 0 bases, there was a span of 9 bases. Germline CDR1 KGHDR, CDR2 SFDVKD. CDR3 DNA sequence: TGTGCCACCAGTGACCCGGACATCTCCTACGAGCAGTACTTC. This sequence encodes CATSDPDISYEQYF.

V is TRBV3-1 (or the pseudogene TRBV3-2) and J is TRBJ1-6; no definite D call. Deletions cut 4 bases from V and 1 base from J, with 11 bases between. CDR1 is LGHDT, CDR2 YNNKEL, per germline (reference sequence). The CDR3 totals 16 residues. The CDR3 sequence is CASSPSWGSYNSPLHF. In DNA form, the CDR3 reads TGTGCCAGCAGCCCCTCTTGGGGTTCCTATAATTCACCCCTCCACTTT.

The rearrangement uses TRBV7-2 and TRBJ2-3; D unresolved. Trimming shortened V by 4 bases and J by 5 bases, and 19 bases separated the two germline ends. Germline CDR1 SGHTA, CDR2 FQGNSA. The CDR3 has 16 residues. CDR3 nucleotides: TGTGCCAGCAGCTCTAAATTAGGACCCACAGTAGATACGCAGTATTTT. It yields the protein CASSSKLGPTVDTQYF.